This T cell receptor beta chain was recorded in a study of technical replicates of blood from a few donors. CDR1 is ENHRY and CDR2 is SYGVKD in the germline V gene. This CDR3 spans 16 amino acids. Trimming took 0 bases from V and 3 from J, leaving 11 bases between them. Clones were read by immunoSEQ multiplex PCR, and TCRdb kept only the in-frame ones, dropping some. The repertoire includes roughly 93,000 clones, approximately 96% of them detected once, and roughly 0.2% sits in the top ten. This sequence originates from a human donor in good health. V is TRBV10-3 and J is TRBJ2-2, with D possibly matching TRBD1 (6 bases). The sequencing input was T cells isolated from PBMCs. The CDR3 bases are TGTGCCATCAGTGAGTCGCAGGACAGTTACACCGGGGAGCTGTTTTTT. The encoded protein is CAISESQDSYTGELFF.